This T cell receptor (beta chain) was identified in a study of T cell repertoires in cytomegalovirus infection. Findings and caveats of the study: HLA-C-restricted, CMV-specific TCR beta clonotypes were dominant ex vivo.

The CDR3 length is 13 residues. The V end lost 6 bases, the J end lost 6 bases, and 15 bases lay between the germline ends. Germline V gene data show CDR1 as MNHNY and CDR2 as SVGAGI (reference sequence). TCRdb reprocessed the reads with MiXCR, giving one entry per CDR3 protein. The table shows 800,000 to 950,000 distinct CDR3 sequences, with approximately 29% occurring only once. A note on this clonotype: Its antigen is undetermined.

The V gene is TRBV6-6, the J gene TRBJ2-7; D is ambiguous. The sequencing here drew on cultured CD8+ T cells from PBMCs, taken from culture after CMV antigen stimulation. This receptor was obtained from a human donor in good health (CMV status not recorded). Some clones in this sample may be carry-over from other donors' samples. In nucleotides, the CDR3 is TGTGCCAGCAGCCCCCCTCGGGTCCCCGAGCAGTACTTC. It codes for CASSPPRVPEQYF.